This T cell receptor (beta chain) was recovered during a study of blood T cells in healthy people across ages. Germline loops: CDR1 SGHAT, CDR2 FQNNGV. V was pared by 5 bases and J by 2 bases, with 7 bases of the junction left unmatched. This CDR3 comprises 16 residues. The sample holds many counts of this clonotype. Those donating, healthy Caucasian individuals from Russia, were aged roughly 6 to 100. PCR was performed a second time for about 7 to 12 cycles using a sample-barcoded 5' primer and a J-beta primer mix. TCRdb redid the calling of the 5' RACE reads with MiXCR, one entry per CDR3 protein. The sample includes some 850,000 distinct CDR3 sequences, under 30% of them seen just once. This same sample was also part of a study on T cells of mothers and their children. As reported in that work: Donation involved a few healthy Caucasian mothers and the six children that they had. Versus unrelated pairs, overlap was slightly higher in related mother-child pairs, without reaching significance.

The chain has TRBV11-2 and TRBJ2-5, with 11 positions matching TRBD2. This clonotype was sampled from a boy younger than 18 in good health. The source material was blood. Written as DNA, the CDR3 is TGTGCCAGCAGCCACGGGCGACTAGCGGGGCAAGAGACCCAGTACTTC. This encodes CASSHGRLAGQETQYF.